The 7 T cell receptor beta chains below all came from one sample that was sequenced in a study of blood T cell repertoires in COVID-19 (dated by TCRdb to the early 2020s). The library was produced with the immunoSEQ multiplex PCR assay. Entries here come from immuneACCESS through TCRdb and include only in-frame sequences with V and J called. Some clones fail to appear in such tables; in the studies checked, an unresolved V gene covers under half of the shortfall, and the cause of the remainder is unknown. Recorded for this sample are some 420,000 clones; around 89% of them occurred a single time. Clones ranked in the top ten supply 1.1% of the sample. Material for sequencing was PBMCs or T cells enriched from blood (not recorded which). These receptor sequences come from a man aged 25 to 40 who had recovered from COVID-19.

This chain connects TRBV9 to TRBJ2-5; TRBD1 is a possible D gene (5 bases). Trimming removed 1 base from V and 2 bases from J, with 12 bases in between. CDR3 length equals 15 residues. Germline loops: CDR1 SGDLS, CDR2 YYNGEE. Written as DNA, the CDR3 is TGTGCCAGCAGCGTATTGGGGCGGATACAAGAGACCCAGTACTTC. It translates to CASSVLGRIQETQYF.

The chain recombines TRBV7-9 with TRBJ1-3, with D possibly TRBD1 on 6 matching bases. The germline V and J ends were trimmed by 2 bases and 4 bases, with 12 bases remaining between them. Germline lookup yields CDR1 SEHNR and CDR2 FQNEAQ (reference sequence). There are 15 residues in the CDR3. As DNA, the CDR3 is TGTGCCAGCAGCTTAAGTCCAGGGGTAGGAAACACCATATATTTT. Translated: CASSLSPGVGNTIYF.

This chain joins TRBV27 and TRBJ2-7; 7 nucleotides line up with TRBD2. The length of the CDR3 is 16 residues. With 5 bases clipped from V and 5 bases from J, the junction kept 15 bases outside the gene matches. Per germline, CDR1 MNHEY and CDR2 SMNVEV (reference sequence). As DNA, the CDR3 is TGTGCCAGCAGTCCAAGAGGACTAGTAAGTTCCCACGAGCAGTACTTC. The encoded protein is CASSPRGLVSSHEQYF.

The chain uses TRBV6-2 or TRBV6-3 and TRBJ1-2; D unresolved. V was cut by 1 base and J by 5 bases, with 5 bases left in between. Germline-derived CDR1 and CDR2 are MNHEY and SVGEGT. The CDR3 is made up of 12 amino acids. The CDR3 nucleotides are TGTGCCAGCAGTTACTACAATTATGGCTACACCTTC. It specifies CASSYYNYGYTF.

This chain connects TRBV19 to TRBJ1-3; D is undetermined. CDR3 length: 14 residues. V lost 4 bases and J lost 4, with 11 bases in between. Germline-derived CDR1 and CDR2 are LNHDA and SQIVND (reference sequence). For the CDR3, the DNA is TGTGCCAGTAGTAGAGGAGGCTCAGGAAACACCATATATTTT. As protein: CASSRGGSGNTIYF.

V is TRBV10-3 and J is TRBJ2-7; D possibly corresponds to TRBD1 (5 bases). Germline CDR1 and CDR2: ENHRY and SYGVKD. Between the trimmed V and J ends, which lost 0 bases and 7 bases, there was a span of 16 bases. The CDR3 is made up of 15 amino acids. The CDR3 bases are TGTGCCATCAGTGAGTCGACAGTGCTCTTGGCTGAGCAGTACTTC. This codes for CAISESTVLLAEQYF.

The V call is TRBV25-1, the J call TRBJ2-1, with 8 positions matching TRBD2. V dropped 4 bases and J dropped 7; count of bases not matched to a gene: 6. Per the germline V gene, CDR1 is MGHDK and CDR2 is SYGVNS. The CDR3 covers 14 residues. Written as DNA, the CDR3 is TGTGCCAGCAGTGGCTCCGGACTAGCAAATGAGCAGTTCTTC. Its protein is CASSGSGLANEQFF.